The rows below give T cell receptor beta chains drawn from one sample of a study of blood T cell repertoires in COVID-19. TCRdb's table, derived via immunoSEQ multiplex PCR, lists solely in-frame clones and lacks some. The top ten clones hold almost 4.5% of a sample with about 200,000 clones, under 90% of them seen once. Material for sequencing was peripheral blood. These TCRs come from a man aged 50 to 60 with acute or convalescent COVID-19. The conserved cysteine and the conserved F or W are not part of the CDR3 here.

J: TRBJ2-2; V: TRBV11-3; length: 15; CDR3: ASSWDRGLGVPGELF
J: TRBJ1-5; V: TRBV30; length: 11; CDR3: AWSAGGDQPQH
J: TRBJ2-2; V: TRBV3-1/TRBV3-2; length: 14; CDR3: ASSLWTGGNTGELF
J: TRBJ1-2; V: TRBV11-2; length: 11; CDR3: ASSRTANYGYT
J: TRBJ2-1; V: TRBV20-1; length: 8; CDR3: SASVDEQF
J: TRBJ1-2; V: TRBV19; length: 11; CDR3: ASSETRDYGYT
J: TRBJ1-5; V: TRBV3-1/TRBV3-2; length: 12; CDR3: ASSHSGGNQPQH
J: TRBJ2-7; V: TRBV12-3/TRBV12-4; length: 10; CDR3: ATRTGGGEQY
J: TRBJ1-4; V: TRBV6-5; length: 13; CDR3: ASSADRATNEKLF
J: TRBJ2-2; V: TRBV11-2; length: 12; CDR3: ASSLGEWAGELF
J: TRBJ2-2; V: TRBV7-9; length: 13; CDR3: ASSVLLGGTGELF
J: TRBJ2-3; V: TRBV6-6; length: 14; CDR3: ASSLSGGGPPDTQY
J: TRBJ2-3; V: TRBV3-1/TRBV3-2; length: 12; CDR3: ASSPQVGTDTQY
J: TRBJ1-5; V: TRBV4-1; length: 16; CDR3: ASSQDGGGRFRNQPQH
J: TRBJ1-1; V: TRBV3-1/TRBV3-2; length: 10; CDR3: ASNSVNTEAF
J: TRBJ2-5; V: TRBV3-1/TRBV3-2; length: 12; CDR3: ASSQGTSRETQY
J: TRBJ1-5; V: TRBV5-1; length: 13; CDR3: ASSPLGRGNQPQH
J: TRBJ1-2; V: TRBV5-4; length: 11; CDR3: ASSLDRNYGYT
J: TRBJ2-1; V: TRBV2; length: 9; CDR3: ASSPPREQF
J: TRBJ2-7; V: TRBV9; length: 14; CDR3: ASSPSGTGGYYEQY
J: TRBJ2-7; V: TRBV5-1; length: 12; CDR3: ASSILTGSYEQY
J: TRBJ1-2; V: TRBV19; length: 12; CDR3: ASNARVANYGYT
J: TRBJ2-7; V: TRBV6-5; length: 11; CDR3: ASSYSTGSEQY
J: TRBJ2-7; V: TRBV7-3; length: 11; CDR3: ASSLFRGEEQY
J: TRBJ1-2; V: TRBV3-1/TRBV3-2; length: 13; CDR3: ASSQGTGAIYGYT
J: TRBJ1-2; V: TRBV6-5; length: 11; CDR3: ASSRTGRGGYT
J: TRBJ2-3; V: TRBV7-3; length: 13; CDR3: ASSPQAVGGDTQY
J: TRBJ1-2; V: TRBV6-5; length: 9; CDR3: ATTNGYGYT
J: TRBJ1-5; V: TRBV5-1; length: 13; CDR3: ASSLAGGPNQPQH
J: TRBJ2-5; V: TRBV7-2; length: 12; CDR3: ASSAGRGQETQY
J: TRBJ2-7; V: TRBV6-6; length: 13; CDR3: ASSFPHRGGSEQY
J: TRBJ1-4; V: TRBV6-5; length: 13; CDR3: ASSYTTNREEKLF
J: TRBJ2-7; V: TRBV7-9; length: 12; CDR3: ASSPSEGASEQY
J: TRBJ1-6; V: TRBV27; length: 14; CDR3: ASSMGGSSYNSPLH
J: TRBJ1-3; V: TRBV6-2/TRBV6-3; length: 12; CDR3: ASSDRRSGNTIY
J: TRBJ1-2; V: TRBV27; length: 13; CDR3: ASSSWAGPNYGYT
J: TRBJ2-6; V: TRBV2; length: 15; CDR3: ASRKGQPLSGANVLT
J: TRBJ1-2; V: TRBV5-1; length: 13; CDR3: ASSLVPETNYGYT
J: TRBJ1-2; V: TRBV11-2; length: 13; CDR3: ASSPRQGAYYGYT